The rows below give T cell receptor beta chains drawn from one sample of a study of technical replicates of blood from several donors. Clones were sequenced by immunoSEQ multiplex PCR, and TCRdb holds only the in-frame ones, with some missing. The sample includes fewer than 80,000 clones, roughly nine tenths of them seen just once. Sequenced material: PBMCs. The source of these receptors is a human donor in good health. Some clones in this sample may be carry-over from other donors' samples. Each CDR3 is given with its conserved first and last residue. D genes are given only for firm matches. Rows may omit the clone size; those that give it use once, few, many or a size class.

>-|TRBD2|TRBV9|TRBJ2-3
TGTGCCAGCAATATGAAGCGGGGGAGCGCGGGTGGCACAGATACGCAGTATTTT
CASNMKRGSAGGTDTQYF
>-|TRBD1|TRBV9|TRBJ1-5
TGTGCCAGCAGCGTCGACAGGGGACAGCCCCAGCATTTT
CASSVDRGQPQHF
>-|TRBD2|TRBV7-8|TRBJ2-5
TGTGCCAGCAGCTCTGCGACTAGCGGGGTGATGGAGACCCAGTACTTC
CASSSATSGVMETQYF
>-|TRBD1|TRBV5-4|TRBJ1-1
TGTGCCAGCAGCGAAAGGACAGGGGGCCTGGCTGAAGCTTTCTTT
CASSERTGGLAEAFF
>-|TRBD1|TRBV10-3|TRBJ1-1
TGTGCCATCAGTGAGGACAGGGCGTTAAACACTGAAGCTTTCTTT
CAISEDRALNTEAFF
>-|TRBD2|TRBV4-3|TRBJ2-7
TGCGCCAGCAGCCAAGGCCGAGGGACTAGCGACTACGAGCAGTACTTC
CASSQGRGTSDYEQYF
>-|TRBD1|TRBV7-2|TRBJ1-2
TGTGCCAGCAGCTTAGCGTCAGGACAGGGAATCTTCGGCTACACCTTC
CASSLASGQGIFGYTF
>-|-|TRBV7-9|TRBJ1-3
TGTGCCAGCAGCTTAGCCGGGACAAATGGAAACACCATATATTTT
CASSLAGTNGNTIYF
>-|TRBD1|TRBV5-6|TRBJ2-3
TGTGCCAGCAGCTTGGAGGGGGCGATAAGCACAGATACGCAGTATTTT
CASSLEGAISTDTQYF
>-|TRBD1|TRBV9|TRBJ1-1
TGTGCCAGCAGCGCAGGGGGCTGGACTGAAGCTTTCTTT
CASSAGGWTEAFF
>-|-|TRBV7-6|TRBJ1-3
TGTGCCAGTTCACAGGTGACTGGAAACACCATATATTTT
CASSQVTGNTIYF
>once|-|TRBV7-2|TRBJ1-5
TGTGCCAGCAGCTTGGGCCTCCCGAGCAATCAGCCCCAGCATTTT
CASSLGLPSNQPQHF